The sequence of this T cell receptor beta chain was determined in a study of T cell changes during pregnancy in multiple sclerosis (dated by TCRdb to between 2018 and 2021). Turning to the overall study: The study looked at changes in the T cell repertoire across pregnancy in women with multiple sclerosis.

CDR1 SGHRS and CDR2 YFSETQ are derived from the germline V gene. There are 14 amino acids in the CDR3, from cysteine to phenylalanine inclusive. The DNA shown is the 42-base CDR3, in frame from base 1. V is reduced by 4 bases and J by 4 bases, leaving a spacing of 14 bases between them. Receptors were amplified or captured by the immunoSEQ multiplex PCR assay. Imported from immuneACCESS, the table was reduced by TCRdb to in-frame sequences with V and J called. These copies leave out some clones; in studies compared against another copy, an unresolved V gene accounts for under half, and the cause of the remainder is not known. This sample lists some 100,000 clones; around 94% were detected once. 1% to 1.5% of the sample lies in the top ten. Points on this clone: The antigen it binds to is not known. It has no much larger one-base neighbor in the sample; base qualities were not kept.

The receptor chain draws on TRBV5-1 and TRBJ1-1; the D gene assignment is ambiguous. The TCR was taken from a female donor with multiple sclerosis, enrolled in a pregnancy study. The input for sequencing was peripheral blood, taken in the second trimester of pregnancy. The CDR3 sequence is CASSAISVGTEAFF. Read as DNA, the sequence is TGCGCCAGCAGCGCAATCAGCGTTGGCACTGAAGCTTTCTTT.